The clone carrying this T cell receptor beta chain was counted at least ten times. According to the study, TCR beta libraries were built with iRepertoire HTBI primers and CDR3-region Arm-PCR. TCRdb itself ran the multiplex PCR reads through MiXCR, one entry per CDR3 protein. Of roughly 260,000 distinct CDR3 sequences detected, roughly 18% appear once; the ten largest clones hold around 13%. These data belong to a study of regulatory T cells in long-lasting Graves disease. Time point reported: newly diagnosed GD, antithyroid drugs for less than 3 months. TCR sequences were obtained from RNA taken from PBMCs. Germline lookup yields CDR1 MNHEY and CDR2 SVGAGI. The CDR3 has 13 residues. V was shortened by 0 bases and J by 6 bases, with 8 bases between the two germline ends. These same data were also listed under a study on T cells in Graves' hyperthyroidism and ophthalmopathy. That study adds: Diagnosing involved the use of clinical symptoms, serum thyroxine and TRAb, thyroid ultrasound and orbital computed tomography. Expanded thyroid clonotypes (above 0.001) were mostly also found in blood. A model using 13 V-J features told ophthalmopathy apart from stable hyperthyroidism.

The rearrangement links TRBV6-5 to TRBJ1-1; D is perhaps TRBD1 (5 bases). The starting material was peripheral blood mononuclear cells (PBMCs), obtained at new diagnosis, from a patient treated with antithyroid drugs. The origin of this receptor is a woman in her thirties with Graves disease. CDR3 loop: CASSYSTGAEAFF. In DNA, the CDR3 is TGTGCCAGCAGTTACTCTACGGGGGCTGAAGCTTTCTTT.